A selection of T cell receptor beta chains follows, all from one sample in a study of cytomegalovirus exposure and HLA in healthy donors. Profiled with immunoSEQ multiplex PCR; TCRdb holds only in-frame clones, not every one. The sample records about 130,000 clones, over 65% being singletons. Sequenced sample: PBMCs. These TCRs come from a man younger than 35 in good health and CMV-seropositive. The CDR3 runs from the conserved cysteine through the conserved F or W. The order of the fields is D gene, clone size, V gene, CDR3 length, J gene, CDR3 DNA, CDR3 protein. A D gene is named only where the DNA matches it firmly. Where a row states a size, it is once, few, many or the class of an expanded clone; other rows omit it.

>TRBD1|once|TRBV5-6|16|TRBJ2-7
TGTGCCAGCAGCCCGATTGGGGACAGGGGCTCCTACGAGCAGTACTTC
CASSPIGDRGSYEQYF
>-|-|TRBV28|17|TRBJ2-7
TGTGCCAGCAGTTTATGGACCCCGTCCGGGTCCTCCTACGAGCAGTACTTC
CASSLWTPSGSSYEQYF
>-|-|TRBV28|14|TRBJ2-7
TGTGCCAGCAGGGTAATACAGGGAACCTACGAGCAGTACTTC
CASRVIQGTYEQYF
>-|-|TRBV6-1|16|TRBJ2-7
TGTGCCAGCAGTGTGTGGAGGGCAACAGAATACTACGAGCAGTACTTC
CASSVWRATEYYEQYF
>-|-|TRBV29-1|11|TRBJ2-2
TGCAGCGTTGGTCGCACCGGGGAGCTGTTTTTT
CSVGRTGELFF
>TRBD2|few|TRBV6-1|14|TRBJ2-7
TGTGCCAGCAGTGAATATCGCGGGGGGTACGAGCAGTACTTC
CASSEYRGGYEQYF
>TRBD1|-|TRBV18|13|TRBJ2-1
TGTGCCAGCTCACCAACAGGGGACGATGAGCAGTTCTTC
CASSPTGDDEQFF
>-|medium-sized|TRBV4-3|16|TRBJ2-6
TGCGCCAGCAGCCAAGATACGGGCTCTGGGGCCAACGTCCTGACTTTC
CASSQDTGSGANVLTF
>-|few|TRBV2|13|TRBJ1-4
TGTGCCAGCAGTGAAGCTCAGGATGAAAAACTGTTTTTT
CASSEAQDEKLFF
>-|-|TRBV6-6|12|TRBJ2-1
TGTGCCAGCAGTCGCGCGGGCGATGAGCAGTTCTTC
CASSRAGDEQFF
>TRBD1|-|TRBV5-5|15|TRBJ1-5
TGTGCCAGCAGCTGGGGGACAGGGGCCCAAGGGCCCCAGCATTTT
CASSWGTGAQGPQHF
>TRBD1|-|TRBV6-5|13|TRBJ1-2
TGTGCCAGCAGCCCCGACAGGGCCTATGGCTACACCTTC
CASSPDRAYGYTF
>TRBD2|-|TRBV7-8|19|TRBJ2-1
TGTGCCAGCAGCTTAGGGCCCCGGTGGGGGAGGGCCTCGGGCAATGAGCAGTTCTTC
CASSLGPRWGRASGNEQFF
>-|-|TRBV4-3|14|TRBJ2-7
TGCGCCAGCAGCCAAGCTTTGTTCTCCTACGAGCAGTACTTC
CASSQALFSYEQYF
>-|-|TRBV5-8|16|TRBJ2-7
TGTGCCAGCAGCTTGCGGAGGGTCAGGAGGACCTACGAGCAGTACTTC
CASSLRRVRRTYEQYF
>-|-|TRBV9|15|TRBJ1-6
TGTGCCAGCAGCGGCGGACAGTTAACCAATTCACCCCTCCACTTT
CASSGGQLTNSPLHF
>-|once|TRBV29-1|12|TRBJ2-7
TGCAGCGTTGTTTTGGGGCGTTACGAGCAGTACTTC
CSVVLGRYEQYF
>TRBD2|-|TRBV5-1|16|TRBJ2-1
TGCGCCAGCAGCTTAGAGACTAGCCGTTCCTACAATGAGCAGTTCTTC
CASSLETSRSYNEQFF
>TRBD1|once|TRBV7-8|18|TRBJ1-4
TGTGCCAGCAGCGACAGGGGGCGCGGGTGGGCAACTAATGAAAAACTGTTTTTT
CASSDRGRGWATNEKLFF
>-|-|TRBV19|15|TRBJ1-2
TGTGCCAGTAGTCCGGAGTTTCAGCCCCACTATGGCTACACCTTC
CASSPEFQPHYGYTF
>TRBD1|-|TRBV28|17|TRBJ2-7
TGTGCCAGCAGTACCAGCCCCGGGACAGGGGTATTCTACGAGCAGTACTTC
CASSTSPGTGVFYEQYF
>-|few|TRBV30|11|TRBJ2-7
TGTGCCTGGAGTCAGGGCTACGAGCAGTACTTC
CAWSQGYEQYF